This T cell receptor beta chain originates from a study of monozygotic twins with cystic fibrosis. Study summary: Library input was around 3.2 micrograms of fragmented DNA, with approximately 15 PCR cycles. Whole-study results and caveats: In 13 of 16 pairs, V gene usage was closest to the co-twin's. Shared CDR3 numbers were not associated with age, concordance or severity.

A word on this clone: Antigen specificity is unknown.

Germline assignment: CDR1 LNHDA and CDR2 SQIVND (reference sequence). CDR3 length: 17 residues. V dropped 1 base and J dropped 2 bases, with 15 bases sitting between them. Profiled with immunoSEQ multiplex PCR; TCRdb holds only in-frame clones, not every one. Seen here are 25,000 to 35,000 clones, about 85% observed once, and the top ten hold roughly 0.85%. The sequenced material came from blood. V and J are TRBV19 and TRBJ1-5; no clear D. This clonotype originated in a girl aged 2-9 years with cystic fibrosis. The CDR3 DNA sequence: TGTGCCAGTAGTATAGCCCCGGGCAATTTGGGCAATCAGCCCCAGCATTTT. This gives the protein CASSIAPGNLGNQPQHF.